The source of this T cell receptor (beta chain) is a study of shared clonotypes between healthy human individuals. Investigators divided CD4+ cells into CD45RA+ naive and CD45RA-negative memory subsets. Under the authors' procedure: Junction-only sequences produced by ImmunoSEQ had no quality scores, so filtering differed. The method was immunoSEQ multiplex PCR; TCRdb's version includes in-frame clones alone and lacks a portion of them. The V and J calls and clone size were taken over from that table, and D and trimming were inferred from the DNA. The sample has roughly 2,300,000 clones, roughly 90% seen once. Germline-derived CDR1 and CDR2 are SGDLS and YYNGEE. The CDR3 has 15 residues. V was clipped by 3 bases and J by 8 bases; unmatched bases: 11.

Material: naive CD4+ T cells from PBMCs. Subset specified: CD45RA+ positively selected. The chain links TRBV9 to TRBJ2-1; 7 bases line up with TRBD2. This sequence originates from a man younger than 30 in good health. Some clones in this sample may be carry-over from other donors' samples. CDR3 nucleotides: TGTGCCAGCAGCGAGGCTAGCGGCATTAAACATGAGCAGTTCTTC. Residues: CASSEASGIKHEQFF.